Below, 25 T cell receptor beta chains from the same sample are listed, as sequenced in a study of STAT5B mutations in CD4+ large granular lymphocyte leukemia. Profiled with immunoSEQ multiplex PCR; TCRdb holds only in-frame clones, not every one. The sample comprises around 34,000 clones, approximately 85% of which are singletons, and roughly 1.3% rests with the top ten. The sequenced sample consisted of CD4+ T cells from blood buffy coats. Receptors originate from a human donor in good health.

V usage is TRBV5-1 and J usage is TRBJ2-7; D perhaps matches TRBD1 (5 bases). CDR1 is SGHRS and CDR2 is YFSETQ in the germline V gene. Trimming stripped 7 bases from V and 1 base from J, with 9 bases between. The CDR3 sequence is 12 residues long. CDR3: CASGRQSYEQYF. As DNA, the CDR3 is TGCGCCAGCGGAAGACAGTCCTACGAGCAGTACTTC.

This chain connects TRBV28 to TRBJ1-2; D is perhaps TRBD1 (6 bases). The ends were cut back, 4 bases at V and 2 bases at J, with 11 bases in the middle. Germline assignment: CDR1 MDHEN and CDR2 SYDVKM. The CDR3 totals 14 residues. The CDR3 here is CASSSLDRNYGYTF. The CDR3 DNA reads TGTGCCAGCAGTTCCCTCGACAGGAACTATGGCTACACCTTC.

CDR3 bases: TGTGCCATCAGCCCAAGAGGGTCGGCGGACGAAAAACTGTTTTTT. Protein sequence: CAISPRGSADEKLFF. The V and J genes are TRBV10-3 and TRBJ1-4; D remains ambiguous. The CDR3 consists of 15 residues. Trimming took off 6 bases at V and 8 bases at J, with 19 bases between the two ends. Germline V gene lookup returns CDR1 ENHRY and CDR2 SYGVKD.

The rearrangement uses TRBV4-1 and TRBJ1-5, with unresolved D. Trimming shortened V by 3 bases and J by 3 bases, and 18 bases separated the two germline ends. CDR3 length equals 17 residues. Looked up from germline, CDR1 is MGHRA and CDR2 is YSYEKL. The CDR3 loop is CASSHRSLDRINQPQHF. CDR3 nucleotide sequence: TGCGCCAGCAGCCACAGATCCCTGGACCGTATCAATCAGCCCCAGCATTTT.

The chain has TRBV19 and TRBJ2-3; D is unresolved. V dropped 2 bases and J dropped 4 bases, with 7 bases sitting between them. In germline, CDR1 is LNHDA, CDR2 SQIVND (reference sequence). This CDR3 is built from 13 residues. The CDR3 reads CASSISVPDTQYF. In DNA form, the CDR3 reads TGTGCCAGTAGTATATCGGTCCCAGATACGCAGTATTTT.

The V call is TRBV6-6, the J call TRBJ1-1; D remains unclear. The CDR3 is 13 amino acids. V lost 1 base and J lost 1, with 4 bases in between. Germline V gene sequence: CDR1 MNHNY, CDR2 SVGAGI (reference sequence). DNA for the CDR3: TGTGCCAGCAGTTACTGGCAGAACACTGAAGCTTTCTTT. This encodes CASSYWQNTEAFF.

V usage is TRBV4-3 and J usage is TRBJ2-7, with D uncertain. The CDR3 loop spans 14 amino acids. The germline V gene encodes CDR1 LGHNA and CDR2 YSLEER. Trimming took off 2 bases at V and 0 bases at J, with 8 bases between the two ends. The CDR3 reads CASSQSWSSYEQYF. CDR3 DNA sequence: TGCGCCAGCAGCCAAAGCTGGAGCTCCTACGAGCAGTACTTC.

The chain has TRBV7-2 and TRBJ1-1; D perhaps matches TRBD1 (6 bases). Looked up from germline, CDR1 is SGHTA and CDR2 is FQGNSA. This CDR3 has 12 residues. V was clipped by 5 bases and J by 11 bases, with 15 bases between them. The CDR3 sequence is CASSTDSPRAFF. The CDR3 nucleotides read TGTGCCAGCAGCACGGACAGTCCAAGGGCTTTCTTT.

This chain uses TRBV5-1 with TRBJ2-7, with 7 bases aligning to TRBD2. V shed 2 bases, J shed 2 bases, and the junction held 7 bases outside the gene matches. Germline CDR1 reads SGHRS; CDR2 reads YFSETQ. The CDR3 runs to 15 residues. CDR3: CASSLTPGLAYEQYF. CDR3 nucleotide sequence: TGCGCCAGCAGCTTAACACCCGGACTAGCCTACGAGCAGTACTTC.

J is TRBJ1-6 and V is TRBV10-2; no definite D call. Trimming pared 6 bases from V and 0 bases from J, leaving 0 bases between. The germline gives CDR1 WSHSY, CDR2 SAAADI. The CDR3 runs 12 residues. As DNA, the CDR3 is TGCGCCAGCAGCTCCTATAATTCACCCCTCCACTTT. It is translated as CASSSYNSPLHF.

V is TRBV2 and J is TRBJ2-2; TRBD2 matches 10 bases. V was clipped by 8 bases and J by 4 bases; unmatched bases: 7. Germline lookup yields CDR1 SNHLY and CDR2 FYNNEI. This CDR3 comprises 15 residues. The CDR3 coding sequence is TGTGCCAGCCGGGGGCTAGCGGGAGCCACCGGGGAGCTGTTTTTT. Its protein product is CASRGLAGATGELFF.

This chain joins TRBV29-1 and TRBJ2-5; 10 nucleotides line up with TRBD1. CDR1 and CDR2 (germline): SQVTM, ANQGSEA. The CDR3 contains 12 residues. Trimming took 7 bases from V and 5 from J; bases not matched to a gene: 4. The CDR3 sequence: CSADRGQETQYF. In DNA, the CDR3 is TGCAGCGCAGACAGGGGGCAGGAGACCCAGTACTTC.

The V and J genes are TRBV15 and TRBJ2-2; possibly TRBD2 for D (5 bases). Trimming pared 1 base from V and 1 base from J, leaving 7 bases between. CDR3 length: 15 residues. Germline V gene data show CDR1 as LNHNV and CDR2 as YYDKDF (reference sequence). The CDR3 DNA sequence: TGTGCCACCAGCAGAGGAGGGCGGAACACCGGGGAGCTGTTTTTT. It yields the protein CATSRGGRNTGELFF. Full variable domain (missing parts from reference TRBV15 and TRBJ2-2): DAMVIQNPRYQVTQFGKPVTLSCSQTLNHNVMYWYQQKSSQAPKLLFHYYDKDFNNEADTPDNFQSRRPNTSFCFLDIRSPGLGDTAMYLCATSRGGRNTGELFFGEGSRLTVL.

As to this clone: Other DNA variants within this sample encode the same CDR3. The chain has TRBV6-5 and TRBJ1-1; D unclear. Trimming shortened V by 6 bases and J by 3 bases, and 14 bases separated the two germline ends. Germline V gene lookup returns CDR1 MNHEY and CDR2 SVGAGI. The CDR3 runs to 14 residues. CDR3: CASSARTGDTEAFF. CDR3 DNA: TGTGCCAGCAGCGCCCGGACTGGGGACACTGAAGCTTTCTTT.

The V and J genes are TRBV2 and TRBJ1-1; D unclear. Trimming pared 3 bases from V and 5 bases from J, leaving 13 bases between. The CDR3 is made up of 14 amino acids. Germline values: CDR1 SNHLY, CDR2 FYNNEI. CDR3 bases: TGTGCCAGCAGTGACTTTGGGGAAGGGACTGAAGCTTTCTTT. It is translated as CASSDFGEGTEAFF.

The chain is built from TRBV28 and TRBJ1-5; 8 nucleotides match TRBD1. V was clipped by 2 bases and J by 0 bases; unmatched bases: 9. This CDR3 comprises 18 residues. Germline V gives CDR1 MDHEN, CDR2 SYDVKM. As DNA, the CDR3 is TGTGCCAGCAGTTTACCAGGGGGCGGGGGTTCTAGCAATCAGCCCCAGCATTTT. Its protein product is CASSLPGGGGSSNQPQHF.

The chain employs TRBV4-1 and TRBJ2-3, with TRBD2 as a possible D gene (5 bases). Trimming took 4 bases from V and 8 from J, leaving 13 bases between them. This CDR3 is 13 amino acids long. Per the germline V gene, CDR1 is MGHRA and CDR2 is YSYEKL. CDR3 bases: TGCGCCAGCAGCCCCGGGGAAAGGGTTACGCAGTATTTT. Translated, it gives CASSPGERVTQYF.

The chain recombines TRBV6-6 with TRBJ2-5, with D maybe TRBD2 (6 bases). With 10 bases removed from V and 1 base from J, the gap between germline ends came to 13 bases. CDR3 length equals 13 residues. Germline-derived CDR1 and CDR2 are MNHNY and SVGAGI (reference sequence). In DNA form, the CDR3 reads TGTGCCACCACGGGACTTTCCCAAGAGACCCAGTACTTC. Protein: CATTGLSQETQYF.

The V gene is TRBV2, the J gene TRBJ1-4; possible D gene TRBD1, 6 bases. V lost 6 bases and J 4 bases, leaving 12 bases between the germline ends. The CDR3 runs to 14 residues. Germline V gene lookup returns CDR1 SNHLY and CDR2 FYNNEI. The DNA for the CDR3 is TGTGCCAGCAGGCCTGGACAGCTTAATGAAAAACTGTTTTTT. Protein product: CASRPGQLNEKLFF.

The V gene is TRBV29-1, the J gene TRBJ1-1; unclear D gene. The V gene's germline CDR1 is SQVTM and CDR2 ANQGSEA. The V end lost 3 bases, the J end lost 2 bases, and 13 bases lay between the germline ends. The CDR3 is 14 amino acids. This chain's CDR3 is CSVDWGTGNTEAFF. CDR3 in DNA: TGCAGCGTTGATTGGGGAACGGGAAACACTGAAGCTTTCTTT.

The V call is TRBV9, the J call TRBJ1-2; no definite D call. V gave up 0 bases and J gave up 7 bases, with 10 bases separating them. There are 13 residues in the CDR3. In germline, CDR1 is SGDLS, CDR2 YYNGEE. The CDR3 spells CASSVGTTGGYTF. The CDR3 DNA reads as TGTGCCAGCAGCGTAGGCACCACCGGTGGCTACACCTTC.

This clone showed up just a few times. J is TRBJ1-5 and V is TRBV29-1; 8 bases align to TRBD1. J gave up 2 bases and V 6 bases, and 6 bases lay outside the gene matches. This CDR3 contains 14 residues. Germline CDR1 and CDR2: SQVTM and ANQGSEA. CDR3 amino acids: CSVRQGMGNQPQHF. CDR3 sequence (DNA): TGCAGCGTCCGACAGGGGATGGGCAATCAGCCCCAGCATTTT.

In this sample, this clone turned up a few times. The chain joins TRBV27 to TRBJ1-1; D remains unclear. V was shortened by 10 bases and J by 5 bases, with 20 bases between the two germline ends. CDR1 and CDR2 from the germline V gene are MNHEY and SMNVEV (reference sequence). The CDR3 totals 14 residues. CDR3 bases: TGTGCCACCTCTCTCCAGAGCAGCATTACTGAAGCTTTCTTT. As protein: CATSLQSSITEAFF.

The chain uses TRBV9 and TRBJ2-7; the D is unclear. The V end was cut by 0 bases, the J end by 2 bases, with 15 bases between. The CDR3 is 16 residues long. Germline V lookup: CDR1 SGDLS, CDR2 YYNGEE. In DNA, the CDR3 is TGTGCCAGCAGCGTAGGGGTTCTAAACAAAGCCTACGAGCAGTACTTC. It translates to CASSVGVLNKAYEQYF. Filled out from reference TRBV9 and TRBJ2-7, the complete variable domain reads DSGVTQTPKHLITATGQRVTLRCSPRSGDLSVYWYQQSLDQGLQFLIQYYNGEERAKGNILERFSAQQFPDLHSELNLSSLELGDSALYFCASSVGVLNKAYEQYFGPGTRLTVT.

The chain links TRBV6-5 to TRBJ2-4; D tentatively reads TRBD1 or TRBD2 (5 bases each). The CDR3 covers 12 residues. Trimming left V 7 bases short and J 7 bases short, with 11 bases between. The germline CDR1 and CDR2 sequences are MNHEY and SVGAGI. The CDR3 DNA is TGTGCCAGCATGGGGGTGGAGAACATTCAGTACTTC. Translation: CASMGVENIQYF.